A selection of T cell receptor beta chains follows, all from one sample in a study of regulatory T cells in long-lasting Graves disease. One entry per CDR3 protein results from TCRdb running MiXCR on the multiplex PCR reads. The table has roughly 400,000 distinct CDR3 sequences, around 16% seen once. This same sample was also taken into another study, of T cells in Graves' hyperthyroidism and ophthalmopathy.

The material sequenced was peripheral blood mononuclear cells (PBMCs), taken at new diagnosis, from a patient treated with antithyroid drugs. The origin of the receptors is a woman in her forties with Graves disease. Each CDR3 is given with its conserved first and last residue. The order of the fields is J gene, D gene, clone size, V gene, CDR3 protein, CDR3 DNA. D genes are given only for firm matches. Some rows have no size entry. The others give once, few or many, or a class for an expanded clone.

j_gene: TRBJ2-1
d_gene: TRBD2
abundance: .
v_gene: TRBV7-8
CDR3aa: CASSLGASGSGDEQFF
CDR3nt: TGTGCCAGCAGCTTAGGGGCTAGCGGGAGTGGCGATGAGCAGTTCTTC

j_gene: TRBJ2-7
d_gene: TRBD2
abundance: many
v_gene: TRBV2
CDR3aa: CASSETSGSLPSYEQYF
CDR3nt: TGTGCCAGCAGTGAAACTAGCGGGAGCCTCCCCTCGTACGAGCAGTACTTC

j_gene: TRBJ1-1
d_gene: .
abundance: many
v_gene: TRBV5-6
CDR3aa: CASSLGQIEAFF
CDR3nt: TGTGCCAGCAGCTTGGGGCAGATTGAAGCTTTCTTT

j_gene: TRBJ2-7
d_gene: TRBD2
abundance: many
v_gene: TRBV11-2
CDR3aa: CASSLRPGREALYEQYF
CDR3nt: TGTGCCAGCAGCTTAAGACCCGGGCGGGAGGCCCTCTACGAGCAGTACTTC

j_gene: TRBJ1-4
d_gene: .
abundance: many
v_gene: TRBV5-1
CDR3aa: CASSLERDPNEKLFF
CDR3nt: TGCGCCAGCAGCTTGGAAAGGGACCCTAATGAAAAACTGTTTTTT

j_gene: TRBJ1-5
d_gene: .
abundance: few
v_gene: TRBV28
CDR3aa: CTSSSSVQPQHF
CDR3nt: TGTACCAGCAGCTCCTCCGTTCAGCCCCAGCATTTT

j_gene: TRBJ2-7
d_gene: .
abundance: few
v_gene: TRBV29-1
CDR3aa: CSARGQNYEQYF
CDR3nt: TGCAGCGCCAGAGGACAGAACTACGAGCAGTACTTC

j_gene: TRBJ2-7
d_gene: .
abundance: many
v_gene: TRBV12-3/TRBV12-4
CDR3aa: CASSFLGLPYEQYF
CDR3nt: TGTGCCAGCAGTTTTCTTGGTCTGCCCTACGAGCAGTACTTC

j_gene: TRBJ2-1
d_gene: TRBD2
abundance: many
v_gene: TRBV11-3
CDR3aa: CASSLRASGRDYNEQFF
CDR3nt: TGTGCCAGCAGCTTAAGGGCTAGCGGGAGGGATTACAATGAGCAGTTCTTC

j_gene: TRBJ2-7
d_gene: .
abundance: .
v_gene: TRBV20-1
CDR3aa: CSANSLKNKYEQYF
CDR3nt: TGCAGTGCTAATTCCCTCAAAAACAAATACGAGCAGTACTTC

j_gene: TRBJ2-1
d_gene: .
abundance: many
v_gene: TRBV28
CDR3aa: CASRPPGNEQFF
CDR3nt: TGTGCCAGCAGACCTCCGGGGAATGAGCAGTTCTTC

j_gene: TRBJ1-4
d_gene: .
abundance: many
v_gene: TRBV20-1
CDR3aa: CSASDLRGSNEKLFF
CDR3nt: TGCAGTGCTAGTGATTTGCGGGGGTCTAATGAAAAACTGTTTTTT